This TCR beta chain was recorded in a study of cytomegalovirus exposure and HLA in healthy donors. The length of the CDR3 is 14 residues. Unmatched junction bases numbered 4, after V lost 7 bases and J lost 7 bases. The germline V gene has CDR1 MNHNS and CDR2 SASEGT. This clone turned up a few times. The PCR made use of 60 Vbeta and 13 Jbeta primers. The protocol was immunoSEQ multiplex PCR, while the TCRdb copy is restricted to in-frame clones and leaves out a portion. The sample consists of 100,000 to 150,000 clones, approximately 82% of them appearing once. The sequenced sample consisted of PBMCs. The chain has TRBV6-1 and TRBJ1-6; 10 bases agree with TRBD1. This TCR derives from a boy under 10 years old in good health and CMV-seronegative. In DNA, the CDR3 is TGTGCCAGCAAATCGACAGGGGGCAATTCACCCCTCCACTTT. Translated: CASKSTGGNSPLHF.